The rows below give T cell receptor beta chains drawn from one sample of a study of tumor-infiltrating lymphocytes in localized non-small cell lung cancer. TCRdb's copy holds only in-frame clones and misses some; the assay was immunoSEQ multiplex PCR. The profile shows tens of thousands of clones, approximately 83% of them singletons. Sequencing input: lung tumor tissue. The origin of the receptors is a human donor with non-small cell lung cancer. The CDR3 runs from the conserved cysteine through the conserved F or W. Fields, in order: J gene, clone size, V gene, D gene, CDR3 protein, CDR3 DNA. The D gene is left open where the match is weak. Some rows mark clone size as missing; the rest say once, few, many or name a class of expanded clone.

J: TRBJ2-5; size: .; V: TRBV5-1; D: TRBD1; CDR3: CASSFGQVQETQYF; DNA: TGCGCCAGCAGCTTCGGACAGGTTCAAGAGACCCAGTACTTC
J: TRBJ2-6; size: .; V: TRBV7-2; D: .; CDR3: CASSPGAPGSGANVLTF; DNA: TGTGCCAGCAGCCCAGGGGCCCCAGGGTCAGGGGCCAACGTCCTGACTTTC
J: TRBJ2-7; size: .; V: TRBV4-2; D: .; CDR3: CASSQQDSYEQYF; DNA: TGTGCCAGCAGCCAACAAGACAGCTACGAGCAGTACTTC
J: TRBJ2-7; size: few; V: TRBV6-1; D: .; CDR3: CASNLDQTSYEQYF; DNA: TGTGCCAGCAACCTAGACCAAACCTCCTACGAGCAGTACTTC
J: TRBJ1-1; size: .; V: TRBV18; D: TRBD1; CDR3: CASSPTGGGTEAFF; DNA: TGTGCCAGCTCACCAACAGGGGGCGGCACTGAAGCTTTCTTT
J: TRBJ1-3; size: once; V: TRBV5-1; D: TRBD1; CDR3: CASSLDTGGSGNTIYF; DNA: TGCGCCAGCAGCTTGGACACAGGGGGCTCTGGAAACACCATATATTTT
J: TRBJ1-5; size: .; V: TRBV5-1; D: TRBD1; CDR3: CASSLPWGQGFSASNQPQHF; DNA: TGCGCCAGCAGCTTGCCTTGGGGACAGGGGTTCTCAGCTAGCAATCAGCCCCAGCATTTT
J: TRBJ1-1; size: .; V: TRBV7-9; D: .; CDR3: CASSLQGRTEAFF; DNA: TGTGCCAGCAGCCTTCAGGGTCGAACTGAAGCTTTCTTT
J: TRBJ1-1; size: .; V: TRBV5-6; D: .; CDR3: CASSPGRLNTEAFF; DNA: TGTGCCAGCAGCCCCGGACGGCTGAACACTGAAGCTTTCTTT
J: TRBJ2-6; size: .; V: TRBV4-2; D: TRBD1; CDR3: CASSRSTGGNSGANVLTF; DNA: TGTGCCAGCAGCCGTTCGACAGGGGGGAACTCTGGGGCCAACGTCCTGACTTTC
J: TRBJ1-1; size: .; V: TRBV7-9; D: .; CDR3: CASTRQVPPEAFF; DNA: TGTGCCAGCACCAGACAGGTACCACCTGAAGCTTTCTTT
J: TRBJ2-7; size: .; V: TRBV4-3; D: TRBD2; CDR3: CASSPGLAFYEQYF; DNA: TGCGCCAGCAGCCCGGGACTAGCTTTCTACGAGCAGTACTTC
J: TRBJ1-5; size: few; V: TRBV7-2; D: .; CDR3: CASSLADRELNQPQHF; DNA: TGTGCCAGCAGCTTAGCGGACAGAGAGCTCAATCAGCCCCAGCATTTT
J: TRBJ1-5; size: .; V: TRBV9; D: .; CDR3: CASSVEDSRNQPQHF; DNA: TGTGCCAGCAGCGTAGAGGACAGCCGTAATCAGCCCCAGCATTTT
J: TRBJ2-3; size: .; V: TRBV2; D: TRBD2; CDR3: CASSEEGGGAITDTQYF; DNA: TGTGCCAGCAGTGAAGAGGGCGGGGGGGCCATTACAGATACGCAGTATTTT
J: TRBJ2-5; size: .; V: TRBV4-1; D: .; CDR3: CASSQGLQETQYF; DNA: TGCGCCAGCAGCCAAGGACTACAAGAGACCCAGTACTTC
J: TRBJ2-3; size: .; V: TRBV11-1; D: TRBD1; CDR3: CASSSGTGLSTDTQYF; DNA: TGTGCCAGCAGCTCGGGGACAGGCCTTAGCACAGATACGCAGTATTTT
J: TRBJ2-7; size: .; V: TRBV5-1; D: TRBD1; CDR3: CASSPSGGEQYF; DNA: TGCGCCAGCAGCCCCTCAGGGGGCGAGCAGTACTTC
J: TRBJ2-2; size: .; V: TRBV10-3; D: .; CDR3: CAIGRDQYTGELFF; DNA: TGTGCCATCGGAAGGGACCAGTACACCGGGGAGCTGTTTTTT
J: TRBJ2-2; size: .; V: TRBV27; D: .; CDR3: CASRAPALATGELFF; DNA: TGTGCCAGCAGGGCGCCCGCCCTAGCCACCGGGGAGCTGTTTTTT
J: TRBJ2-1; size: .; V: TRBV11-3; D: TRBD2; CDR3: CASSLGTSGGRDEQFF; DNA: TGTGCCAGCAGCTTAGGGACTAGCGGGGGCAGGGATGAGCAGTTCTTC
J: TRBJ1-4; size: few; V: TRBV29-1; D: TRBD1; CDR3: CSLPGQGLPTNEKLFF; DNA: TGCAGCTTACCGGGACAGGGGCTTCCAACTAATGAAAAACTGTTTTTT
J: TRBJ2-7; size: .; V: TRBV29-1; D: .; CDR3: CSVEDGSYEQYF; DNA: TGCAGCGTTGAAGATGGCAGCTACGAGCAGTACTTC
J: TRBJ2-5; size: .; V: TRBV5-6; D: TRBD1; CDR3: CASSSNRGRVQETQYF; DNA: TGTGCCAGCAGCAGCAACAGGGGACGGGTCCAAGAGACCCAGTACTTC
J: TRBJ2-7; size: .; V: TRBV19; D: TRBD1; CDR3: CASSRGQLMDHEQYF; DNA: TGTGCCAGTAGTAGGGGACAGTTAATGGACCACGAGCAGTACTTC
J: TRBJ1-6; size: .; V: TRBV5-1; D: TRBD1; CDR3: CASSKIPPGQTGNSPLHF; DNA: TGCGCCAGCAGTAAGATACCCCCGGGACAGACTGGTAATTCACCCCTCCACTTT
J: TRBJ1-2; size: .; V: TRBV2; D: .; CDR3: CASSEADTHYGYTF; DNA: TGTGCCAGCAGTGAGGCAGATACGCACTATGGCTACACCTTC
J: TRBJ2-2; size: .; V: TRBV10-3; D: .; CDR3: CAISESGDGELFF; DNA: TGTGCCATCAGTGAGTCGGGGGACGGGGAGCTGTTTTTT
J: TRBJ2-7; size: once; V: TRBV5-1; D: TRBD2; CDR3: CASSLAGTSGVSSYEQYF; DNA: TGCGCCAGCAGCTTGGCGGGGACTAGCGGGGTCAGCTCCTACGAGCAGTACTTC
J: TRBJ2-2; size: .; V: TRBV27; D: TRBD2; CDR3: CASSLQREAGELFF; DNA: TGTGCCAGCAGTTTACAGCGGGAGGCCGGGGAGCTGTTTTTT
J: TRBJ1-1; size: once; V: TRBV5-4; D: .; CDR3: CASSPPRRTINTEAFF; DNA: TGTGCCAGCAGCCCCCCCAGACGGACGATCAACACTGAAGCTTTCTTT
J: TRBJ2-1; size: .; V: TRBV7-8; D: TRBD1; CDR3: CASSRGQGDNEQFF; DNA: TGTGCCAGCAGCAGAGGACAGGGCGACAATGAGCAGTTCTTC
J: TRBJ2-7; size: few; V: TRBV5-1; D: .; CDR3: CASSLGGEQYF; DNA: TGCGCCAGCAGCTTGGGCGGCGAGCAGTACTTC